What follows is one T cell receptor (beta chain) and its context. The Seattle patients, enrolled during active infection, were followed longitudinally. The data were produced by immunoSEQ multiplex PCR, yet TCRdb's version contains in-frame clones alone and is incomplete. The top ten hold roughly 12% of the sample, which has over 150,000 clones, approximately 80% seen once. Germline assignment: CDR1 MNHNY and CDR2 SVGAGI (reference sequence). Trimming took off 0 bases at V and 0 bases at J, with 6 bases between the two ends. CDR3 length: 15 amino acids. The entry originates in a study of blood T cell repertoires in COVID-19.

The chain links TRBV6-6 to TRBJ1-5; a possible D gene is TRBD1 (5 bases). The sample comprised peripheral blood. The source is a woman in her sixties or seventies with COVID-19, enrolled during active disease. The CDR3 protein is CASSYSGLSNQPQHF. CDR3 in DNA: TGTGCCAGCAGTTACTCGGGACTTAGCAATCAGCCCCAGCATTTT.